This section outlines one T cell receptor beta chain sequence together with its context. Its specificity is not known. This sample is drawn from a study of siplizumab effects on memory and regulatory T cells. Study-wide results and caveats: The apparent diversity of naive T cells exceeded that of memory cells, and naive T cells seemed to make a major contribution to the alloresponse. The authors could not assign a naive or memory phenotype to roughly 75-95% of proliferating CD4+ or CD8+ clones.

Some 10^5 TCR templates were measured in each sample. Clones were read by immunoSEQ multiplex PCR, and TCRdb kept only the in-frame ones, dropping some. The data show over 85,000 clones, 92% seen once. Trimming pared 4 bases from V and 5 bases from J, leaving 15 bases between. CDR1 is KGHSH and CDR2 is LQKENI in the germline V gene. The CDR3 spans 15 residues. Sequencing input: CD4+ T cells sorted from blood. This TCR came from a human donor in good health. The chain is built from TRBV18 and TRBJ1-3; D is possibly TRBD1 (6 bases). The CDR3 coding sequence is TGTGCCAGCTCACGGACAGACGGAAATAGAAACACCATATATTTT. Its protein product is CASSRTDGNRNTIYF.